This passage covers 30 T cell receptor beta chains from one sample sequenced in a study of regulatory T cells in long-lasting Graves disease. Investigators prepared the TCR beta libraries by applying iRepertoire HTBI primers and Arm-PCR of CDR3 regions. MiXCR, applied by TCRdb to the multiplex PCR reads, yields one record per CDR3 protein. The sample includes some 300,000 distinct CDR3 sequences, more than 20% seen only once; the top ten take 45% to 70%. Time point indicated: persistent/refractory GD, antithyroid drugs over 5 years with positive TRAb. Isolated PBMC RNA provided the starting material for the TCR library. The input for sequencing was peripheral blood mononuclear cells (PBMCs), taken when the disease was refractory, from a patient treated with antithyroid drugs. The receptors were sampled from a female donor with Graves disease.

This clonotype appeared many times. V is TRBV2 and J is TRBJ1-1; TRBD1 agrees at 8 bases. The CDR3 contains 16 residues. CDR1 is SNHLY and CDR2 is FYNNEI in the germline V gene. V lost 3 bases to trimming and J lost 0 bases; unmatched junction nucleotides: 6. CDR3 loop: CASSEGQVSLNTEAFF. The DNA of the CDR3 is TGTGCCAGCAGTGAGGGACAGGTCTCCCTGAACACTGAAGCTTTCTTT. The variable domain in full, completed from reference TRBV2 and TRBJ1-1, reads EPEVTQTPSHQVTQMGQEVILRCVPISNHLYFYWYRQILGQKVEFLVSFYNNEISEKSEIFDDQFSVERPDGSNFTLKIRSTKLEDSAMYFCASSEGQVSLNTEAFFGQGTRLTVV.

The J gene is TRBJ2-7, the V gene TRBV19, with D unresolved. The CDR3 is 11 residues long. V was pared by 8 bases and J by 8 bases, with 13 bases between. Germline V gene lookup returns CDR1 LNHDA and CDR2 SQIVND (reference sequence). In nucleotides, the CDR3 is TGTGCCAGTCTAGTATCCATTAAGCAGTACTTC. Residues: CASLVSIKQYF. Based on the CDR3 plus reference TRBV19 and TRBJ2-7, the full variable domain is DGGITQSPKYLFRKEGQNVTLSCEQNLNHDAMYWYRQDPGQGLRLIYYSQIVNDFQKGDIAEGYSVSREKKESFPLTVTSAQKNPTAFYLCASLVSIKQYFGPGTRLTVT.

This clonotype was seen at least ten times. The J gene is TRBJ2-5, the V gene TRBV9; perhaps TRBD1 as D (6 bases). Germline V lookup: CDR1 SGDLS, CDR2 YYNGEE. The CDR3 sequence is 14 residues long. V was clipped by 4 bases and J by 2 bases, with 12 bases between them. In nucleotides, the CDR3 is TGTGCCAGCAGCTTACAGGGTGGGCAAGAGACCCAGTACTTC. Its translation: CASSLQGGQETQYF.

This clonotype was seen only a few times. The rearrangement links TRBV6-4 to TRBJ1-2, with 8 bases fitting TRBD1. This CDR3 has 15 amino acids. Per germline, CDR1 MRHNA and CDR2 SNTAGT. Trimming cost V 2 bases and J 8 bases; bases outside gene matches: 10. CDR3 sequence: CASSDNPAGGGGYTF. Written as DNA, the CDR3 is TGTGCCAGCAGTGACAACCCCGCAGGGGGCGGCGGCTACACCTTC.

This clonotype was observed a handful of times. This chain uses TRBV19 with TRBJ2-5; possibly TRBD1 for D (6 bases). The V end lost 3 bases, the J end lost 5 bases, and 16 bases lay between the germline ends. Germline V gene lookup returns CDR1 LNHDA and CDR2 SQIVND (reference sequence). The CDR3 is 15 amino acids. The CDR3 region has the DNA TGTGCCAGTAGTATCGGGGACACCCTTCGGGAGACCCAGTACTTC. As protein: CASSIGDTLRETQYF.

This clonotype was counted ten times or more. The chain is built from TRBV6-1 and TRBJ1-1; D is perhaps TRBD1 (5 bases). The germline V gene encodes CDR1 MNHNS and CDR2 SASEGT. Trimming took 6 bases from V and 1 from J, leaving 15 bases between them. The CDR3 length is 15 residues. The CDR3 here is CASRKMTERNTEAFF. CDR3 in DNA: TGTGCCAGCAGAAAGATGACAGAACGGAACACTGAAGCTTTCTTT.

There are a few counts of this clonotype. V usage is TRBV18 and J usage is TRBJ2-7; maybe TRBD1 (5 bases). Germline V lookup: CDR1 KGHSH, CDR2 LQKENI. Deletions cut 5 bases from V and 6 bases from J, with 14 bases between. This CDR3 spans 13 amino acids. The CDR3 region is CASSKDSRGEQYF. As DNA, the CDR3 is TGTGCCAGCTCAAAAGACAGTAGGGGCGAGCAGTACTTC.

This clonotype was counted between two and nine times. This chain joins TRBV5-1 and TRBJ1-2, with D tentatively TRBD1 (5 bases). Between the trimmed V and J ends, which lost 4 bases and 0 bases, there was a span of 13 bases. This CDR3 has 15 amino acids. Germline CDR1 reads SGHRS; CDR2 reads YFSETQ. The CDR3 DNA sequence: TGCGCCAGCAGCCCTGGGGCAGTCGCTAACTATGGCTACACCTTC. Its protein is CASSPGAVANYGYTF. Filled out from reference TRBV5-1 and TRBJ1-2, the complete variable domain reads KAGVTQTPRYLIKTRGQQVTLSCSPISGHRSVSWYQQTPGQGLQFLFEYFSETQRNKGNFPGRFSGRQFSNSRSEMNVSTLELGDSALYLCASSPGAVANYGYTFGSGTRLTVV.

This chain connects TRBV29-1 to TRBJ1-5, with D hard to call. The CDR3 totals 13 residues. V gave up 4 bases and J gave up 6 bases, with 13 bases separating them. Germline V gene sequence: CDR1 SQVTM, CDR2 ANQGSEA. CDR3 region: CSVGAGEVQPQHF. The CDR3 nucleotides are TGCAGCGTTGGGGCGGGAGAAGTTCAGCCCCAGCATTTT.

V usage is TRBV7-2 and J usage is TRBJ2-7; the match to TRBD2 covers 13 bases. J gave up 0 bases and V 5 bases, and 4 bases lay outside the gene matches. The germline gives CDR1 SGHTA, CDR2 FQGNSA. The CDR3 loop spans 16 amino acids. The CDR3 DNA reads TGTGCCAGCAGCCCATGGACTAGCGGGAGCTCCTACGAGCAGTACTTC. This codes for CASSPWTSGSSYEQYF.

This sequence joins TRBV28 and TRBJ2-5; no clear D. Matching the DNA end better, TRBJ2-7 makes the J call doubtful. This CDR3 contains 14 residues. CDR1 and CDR2 from the germline V gene are MDHEN and SYDVKM. The CDR3 here is CASSYIQSSYEQYF. The CDR3 DNA reads as TGTGCCAGCAGTTACATACAGAGCTCCTACGAGCAGTACTTC.

This rearrangement joins TRBV6-1 to TRBJ1-2; the D is unclear. CDR1 is MNHNS and CDR2 is SASEGT in the germline V gene. The CDR3 has 12 residues. Trimming removed 7 bases at V and 5 bases at J, with 11 bases between. The CDR3 bases are TGTGCCAGCACCAATTCTGAGTATGGCTACACCTTC. Protein: CASTNSEYGYTF.

The J gene is TRBJ2-3, the V gene TRBV20-1, with 9 bases fitting TRBD2. The germline V gene has CDR1 DFQATT and CDR2 SNEGSKA (reference sequence). The CDR3 loop spans 15 amino acids. With 5 bases clipped from V and 6 bases from J, the junction kept 12 bases outside the gene matches. The CDR3 reads CSAALAGVGEDTQYF. In DNA form, the CDR3 reads TGCAGTGCTGCATTAGCGGGAGTGGGGGAGGATACGCAGTATTTT.

This clonotype was recorded many times. The V call is TRBV20-1, the J call TRBJ1-5; TRBD1 agrees at 8 bases. Germline loops: CDR1 DFQATT, CDR2 SNEGSKA (reference sequence). The CDR3 runs to 16 residues. V lost 2 bases to trimming and J lost 5 bases; unmatched junction nucleotides: 11. The CDR3 protein is CSARTRGQGEYQPQHF. The CDR3 DNA reads as TGCAGTGCTAGAACGCGTGGACAGGGAGAGTATCAGCCCCAGCATTTT.

This clonotype was recorded only once. The chain employs TRBV20-1 and TRBJ1-1, with D perhaps TRBD1 (5 bases). This CDR3 spans 14 amino acids. Germline loops: CDR1 DFQATT, CDR2 SNEGSKA (reference sequence). V shed 1 base and J shed 13 bases, with 22 bases lying between them. This CDR3 is CSARVGGWRAGGFF. DNA for the CDR3: TGCAGTGCTAGAGTGGGTGGGTGGAGGGCTGGGGGTTTCTTT.

Comments on this clonotype: One end of the junction fails to match germline, which may point to a read error. This chain joins TRBV7-9 and TRBJ1-2; D remains ambiguous. CDR1 and CDR2 from the germline V gene are SEHNR and FQNEAQ (reference sequence). The CDR3 is 15 amino acids. The CDR3 sequence: CASRPPGKRNYDYTF. CDR3 DNA sequence: TGTGCCAGCAGACCCCCCGGGAAGAGGAACTATGACTACACCTTC.

This rearrangement joins TRBV28 to TRBJ2-5; D is possibly TRBD1 or TRBD2 (6 bases each). V dropped 6 bases and J dropped 4 bases, with 15 bases sitting between them. CDR3 length: 14 residues. Germline V gives CDR1 MDHEN, CDR2 SYDVKM. This CDR3 reads CASRQWGAGETQYF. CDR3 bases: TGTGCCAGCAGGCAATGGGGGGCCGGAGAGACCCAGTACTTC.

V usage is TRBV7-2 and J usage is TRBJ2-3, with 7 bases that match TRBD2. The CDR3 sequence is 16 residues long. V gave up 1 base and J gave up 2 bases; unmatched junction bases: 6. In germline, CDR1 is SGHTA, CDR2 FQGNSA. CDR3 region: CASSLGGRGFTDTQYF. The CDR3, as DNA: TGTGCCAGCAGCTTAGGCGGGAGAGGGTTCACAGATACGCAGTATTTT.

The J gene is TRBJ1-2, the V gene TRBV30; a possible D gene is TRBD1 (5 bases). Germline assignment: CDR1 GTSNPN and CDR2 SVGIG (reference sequence). V was cut by 0 bases and J by 8 bases, with 19 bases left in between. The CDR3 runs to 15 residues. Written as DNA, the CDR3 is TGTGCCTGGAGTGTTGGGGCGGCCCTGACCGTGGGCTACACCTTC. Its translation is CAWSVGAALTVGYTF.

This clonotype was recorded a few times. The chain couples TRBV7-7 to TRBJ2-7, with D hard to call. The germline V gene has CDR1 SSHAT and CDR2 FNYEAQ (reference sequence). The CDR3 consists of 14 residues. CDR3: CASGVGRSSYEQYV. The DNA for the CDR3 is TGTGCTAGTGGTGTTGGTAGGTCCTCCTACGAGCAGTACGTC.

This clonotype was seen ten or more times. The chain couples TRBV6-5 to TRBJ2-7; D is unclear. The CDR3 is 13 residues long. Trimming cost V 2 bases and J 0 bases, with 5 bases left between them. CDR1 and CDR2 from the germline V gene are MNHEY and SVGAGI. CDR3 amino acids: CASSYEASYEQYF. The CDR3 nucleotides are TGTGCCAGCAGTTACGAGGCCTCCTACGAGCAGTACTTC.

Remarks on this clonotype: A read error is possible here, since a much larger clone lies one base away. The V and J genes are TRBV7-9 and TRBJ2-5; 7 nucleotides match TRBD2. V lost 5 bases, J lost 2 bases, and 8 bases stayed unmatched. The length of the CDR3 is 15 residues. The V gene's germline CDR1 is SEHNR and CDR2 FQNEAQ (reference sequence). The CDR3 nucleotides read TGTGCCAGCAGCCAACCAACTAGCGAGCAAGAGACCCAGTACTTC. Its protein is CASSQPTSEQETQYF.

This clonotype was observed many times. The CDR3 nucleotides read TGCGCCAGCGGCGAATCAGACAGGGATGCTGGCTACACCTTC. It translates to CASGESDRDAGYTF. The chain employs TRBV4-3 and TRBJ1-2, with 7 bases identical to TRBD1. The CDR3 is made up of 14 amino acids. Trimming removed 8 bases from V and 7 bases from J; junction bases left unmatched: 13. CDR1 is LGHNA and CDR2 is YSLEER in the germline V gene.

The chain carries TRBV7-2 and TRBJ2-7, with D perhaps TRBD1 (7 bases). The CDR3 sequence is 14 residues long. Germline assignment: CDR1 SGHTA and CDR2 FQGNSA. Trimming shortened V by 1 base and J by 5 bases, and 12 bases separated the two germline ends. CDR3 amino acids: CASSLEAGGNEQYF. The CDR3 DNA follows: TGTGCCAGCAGCTTAGAGGCAGGGGGGAACGAGCAGTACTTC. Together with reference TRBV7-2 and TRBJ2-7, the CDR3 gives the full variable domain: GAGVSQSPSNKVTEKGKDVELRCDPISGHTALYWYRQSLGQGLEFLIYFQGNSAPDKSGLPSDRFSAERTGGSVSTLTIQRTQQEDSAVYLCASSLEAGGNEQYFGPGTRLTVT.

This chain links TRBV27 with TRBJ2-1, with TRBD1 matching 8 bases. The junction had 8 bases not matched to a gene; V was cut back by 3 bases and J by 10 bases. The CDR3 length is 14 residues. The V gene's germline CDR1 is MNHEY and CDR2 SMNVEV (reference sequence). CDR3 sequence reads: CASSLLQGVREQFF. CDR3 coding DNA: TGTGCCAGCAGTTTGTTACAGGGGGTGAGAGAGCAGTTCTTC.

With regard to this clonotype: This sequence may be a read error, since a much larger clone differs from it by one base. The chain has TRBV2 and TRBJ1-5; 9 bases map to TRBD1. CDR3 length equals 14 residues. Germline loops: CDR1 SNHLY, CDR2 FYNNEI. As DNA, the CDR3 is TGTGCCTGCAGTGGACAGGGGATGGGTCAGCCCCAGCATTTT. Translated: CACSGQGMGQPQHF. Together with reference TRBV2 and TRBJ1-5, the CDR3 gives the full variable domain: EPEVTQTPSHQVTQMGQEVILRCVPISNHLYFYWYRQILGQKVEFLVSFYNNEISEKSEIFDDQFSVERPDGSNFTLKIRSTKLEDSAMYFCACSGQGMGQPQHFGDGTRLSIL.

The sample holds a few counts of this clonotype. The J gene is TRBJ2-1, the V gene TRBV7-2, with D possibly TRBD2 on 6 matching bases. Germline CDR1 is SGHTA and CDR2 is FQGNSA. V dropped 5 bases and J dropped 14 bases, with 19 bases sitting between them. This CDR3 has 13 amino acids. CDR3 region: CASSPPGGPPKFF. For the CDR3, the DNA is TGTGCCAGCAGCCCCCCCGGGGGACCCCCGAAGTTCTTC.

This clonotype was counted a few times. This sequence joins TRBV20-1 and TRBJ1-1; 9 bases align to TRBD1. Trimming cost V 6 bases and J 5 bases; bases outside gene matches: 4. Germline V gene sequence: CDR1 DFQATT, CDR2 SNEGSKA (reference sequence). CDR3 length equals 12 residues. The CDR3 sequence: CSADRGKTEAFF. As DNA, the CDR3 is TGCAGTGCGGACAGGGGAAAAACTGAAGCTTTCTTT.

Only a few counts were recorded for this clonotype. The chain employs TRBV30 and TRBJ2-7, with a weak D call TRBD1 (5 bases). The V gene's germline CDR1 is GTSNPN and CDR2 SVGIG (reference sequence). The CDR3 totals 12 residues. V was clipped by 1 base and J by 3 bases, with 7 bases between them. CDR3 in DNA: TGTGCCTGGAGTGCAGGGAACTACGAGCAGTACTTC. As protein: CAWSAGNYEQYF.

In its sample, this clonotype was seen many times. This sequence joins TRBV28 and TRBJ2-2; D is undetermined. This CDR3 contains 16 residues. Trimming took off 3 bases at V and 0 bases at J, with 11 bases between the two ends. Germline V gives CDR1 MDHEN, CDR2 SYDVKM. CDR3 in DNA: TGTGCCAGCAGTTTTGTGTCATACCCGAACACCGGGGAGCTGTTTTTT. As protein: CASSFVSYPNTGELFF.